This TCR beta chain appears in the sequencing data of a study of regulatory T cells in long-lasting Graves disease. Study-wide background: Less than 3 months of antithyroid drugs had been taken by newly diagnosed Graves' patients.

Per germline, CDR1 ENHRY and CDR2 SYGVKD. The CDR3 runs to 15 residues. V lost 5 bases and J lost 0, with 12 bases in between. Comments on this clonotype: Its antigen is not known.

Broader study findings: There was favoring of TRBV28, TRBJ1-2 and TRBJ2-5 in persistent disease. Investigators studied peripheral blood only, not thyroid tissue.

Relying on iRepertoire HTBI primers and Arm-PCR of CDR3 regions, the team built TCR beta libraries. TCRdb re-derived calls from the multiplex PCR reads in MiXCR, one entry per CDR3 protein. Of around 330,000 distinct CDR3 sequences listed, approximately 20% were seen once; the top ten hold 35% to 45%. The time point: newly diagnosed GD, antithyroid drugs for less than 3 months. Making the TCR library involved RNA that had been extracted from PBMCs. The genes are TRBV10-3 and TRBJ2-3; tentative D call: TRBD2 (5 bases). Sequencing used peripheral blood mononuclear cells (PBMCs), obtained at new diagnosis, from a patient treated with antithyroid drugs. This clonotype was obtained from a female donor with Graves disease. CDR3 DNA: TGTGCCATCAGTCCACTAGACCCAAGCACAGATACGCAGTATTTT. It is translated as CAISPLDPSTDTQYF.